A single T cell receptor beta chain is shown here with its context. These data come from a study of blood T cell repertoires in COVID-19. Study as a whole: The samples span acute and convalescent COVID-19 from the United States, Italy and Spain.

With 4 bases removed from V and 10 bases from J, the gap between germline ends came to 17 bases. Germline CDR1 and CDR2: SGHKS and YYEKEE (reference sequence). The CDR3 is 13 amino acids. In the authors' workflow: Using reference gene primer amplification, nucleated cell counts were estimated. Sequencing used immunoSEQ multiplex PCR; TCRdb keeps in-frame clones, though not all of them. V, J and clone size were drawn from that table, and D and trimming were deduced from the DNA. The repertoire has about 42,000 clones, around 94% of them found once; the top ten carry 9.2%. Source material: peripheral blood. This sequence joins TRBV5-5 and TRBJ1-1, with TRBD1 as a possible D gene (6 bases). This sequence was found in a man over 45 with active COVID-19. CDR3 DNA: TGTGCCAGCAGCACCCGGACAGCTGGGGGAGCTTTCTTT. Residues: CASSTRTAGGAFF.